Below, one T cell receptor beta chain is given with its context. The sample comes from a study of T cells in narcolepsy. V lost 5 bases and J 2 bases, leaving 17 bases between the germline ends. From germline, CDR1 is SGHTS and CDR2 YDEGEE. This CDR3 has 15 amino acids. Libraries were prepared by immunoSEQ multiplex PCR; TCRdb keeps only in-frame clonotypes and omits some of them. The sample carries tens of thousands of clones, approximately 83% recorded once. The chain recombines TRBV5-8 with TRBJ2-7, with D maybe TRBD1 (5 bases). The specimen was CD45RA- memory CD4+ T cells from PBMCs. The sequence came from a human donor with narcolepsy. DNA for the CDR3: TGTGCCAGCAGTTCCGGACACCTTATCCCCTACGAGCAGTACTTC. Amino acids: CASSSGHLIPYEQYF.